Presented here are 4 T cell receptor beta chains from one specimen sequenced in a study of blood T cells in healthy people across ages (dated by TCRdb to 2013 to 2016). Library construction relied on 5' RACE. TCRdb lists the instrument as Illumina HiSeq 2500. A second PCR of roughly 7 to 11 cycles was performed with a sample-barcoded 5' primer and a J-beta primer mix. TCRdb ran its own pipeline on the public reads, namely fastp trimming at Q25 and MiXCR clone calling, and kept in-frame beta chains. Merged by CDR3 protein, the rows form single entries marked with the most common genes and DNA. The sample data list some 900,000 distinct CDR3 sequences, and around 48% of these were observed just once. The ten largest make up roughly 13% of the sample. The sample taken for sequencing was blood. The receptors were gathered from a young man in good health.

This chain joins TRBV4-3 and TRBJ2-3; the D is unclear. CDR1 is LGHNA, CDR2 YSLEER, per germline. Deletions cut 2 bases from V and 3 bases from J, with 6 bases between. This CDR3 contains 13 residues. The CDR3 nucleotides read TGCGCCAGCAGCCAACCTAGAACAGATACGCAGTATTTT. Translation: CASSQPRTDTQYF.

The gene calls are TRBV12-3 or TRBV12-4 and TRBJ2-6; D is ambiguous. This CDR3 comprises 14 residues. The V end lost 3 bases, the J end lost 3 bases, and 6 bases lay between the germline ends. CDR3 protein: CASSLQGGANVLTF. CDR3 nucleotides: TGTGCCAGCAGTTTGCAAGGTGGGGCCAACGTCCTGACTTTC.

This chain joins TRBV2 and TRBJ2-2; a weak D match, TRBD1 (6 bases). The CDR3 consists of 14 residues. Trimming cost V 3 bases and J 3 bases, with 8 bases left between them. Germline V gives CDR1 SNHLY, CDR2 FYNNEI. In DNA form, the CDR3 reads TGTGCCAGCAGTGACCAGGGGTACACCGGGGAGCTGTTTTTT. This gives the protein CASSDQGYTGELFF.

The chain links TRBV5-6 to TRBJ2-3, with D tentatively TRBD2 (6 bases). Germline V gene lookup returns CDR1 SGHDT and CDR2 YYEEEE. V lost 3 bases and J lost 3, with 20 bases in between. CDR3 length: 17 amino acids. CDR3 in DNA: TGTGCCAGCAGCTCGGTTTTCGCAGGGAGGAGGACAGATACGCAGTATTTT. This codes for CASSSVFAGRRTDTQYF.